This T cell receptor (beta chain) was documented in a study of STAT5B mutations in CD4+ large granular lymphocyte leukemia. Study-wide findings and caveats: About 24% of private leukemic clonotypes occurred rarely in other patients' non-leukemic repertoires. The CD4+ versus CD8+ T-LGLL clonality difference may reflect limited sample size.

Original processing notes: The detection floor for productive clonotype frequency was 2.59 x 10-5. The data were produced by immunoSEQ multiplex PCR, yet TCRdb's version contains in-frame clones alone and is incomplete. The V and J calls and the clone size are those of that table, but D and trimming were determined from the DNA. The data hold roughly 30,000 clones, with 65% to 85% observed a single time. A remark on this clone: Its antigen is unidentified.

Material for sequencing was CD4+ T cells from blood buffy coats. The receptor was isolated from a human donor in good health.

In nucleotides, the CDR3 is TGCGCCAGCAGCTTGGGCGGCTTTGAAGCTTTCTTT. Translated, it gives CASSLGGFEAFF. This sequence joins TRBV5-1 and TRBJ1-1; D is undetermined. Germline V CDR1 and CDR2: SGHRS, YFSETQ. The germline V and J ends were trimmed by 0 bases and 7 bases, with 7 bases remaining between them. The CDR3 has 12 residues.